Shown below are 23 T cell receptor beta chains from a single sample sequenced in a study of blood T cell repertoires in COVID-19. The method was immunoSEQ multiplex PCR; TCRdb's version includes in-frame clones alone and lacks a portion of them. The sample yields 70,000 to 100,000 clones, 90% seen once. Input material: peripheral blood. These receptors all stem from an elderly woman with active or convalescent COVID-19.

V is TRBV19 and J is TRBJ2-1, with D possibly TRBD2 on 7 matching bases. Per germline, CDR1 LNHDA and CDR2 SQIVND (reference sequence). The CDR3 has 16 amino acids. V was cut by 3 bases and J by 6 bases, with 18 bases left in between. The CDR3 sequence: CASSIPTGPGGNEQFF. In nucleotides, the CDR3 is TGTGCCAGTAGTATCCCTACAGGGCCGGGGGGCAATGAGCAGTTCTTC. Full variable domain (rest looked up from reference TRBV19 and TRBJ2-1): DGGITQSPKYLFRKEGQNVTLSCEQNLNHDAMYWYRQDPGQGLRLIYYSQIVNDFQKGDIAEGYSVSREKKESFPLTVTSAQKNPTAFYLCASSIPTGPGGNEQFFGPGTRLTVL.

This sequence joins TRBV6-2 or TRBV6-3 and TRBJ2-7; TRBD2 aligns across 8 bases. There are 14 residues in the CDR3. The J segment lost 4 bases and the V segment lost 4 bases, leaving 6 bases of the junction unmatched. The germline CDR1 and CDR2 sequences are MNHEY and SVGEGT. The CDR3 DNA reads as TGTGCCAGCAGTTCAATAGCGGGAAGATACGAGCAGTACTTC. Translation: CASSSIAGRYEQYF.

The rearrangement joins TRBV19 to TRBJ2-7, with D perhaps TRBD1 (5 bases). From germline, CDR1 is LNHDA and CDR2 SQIVND (reference sequence). The length of the CDR3 is 13 residues. V was trimmed by 10 bases and J by 3 bases, leaving 16 bases between them. The CDR3 sequence is CATPPGRVYEQYF. The CDR3 DNA reads as TGTGCCACCCCCCCCGGCAGGGTCTACGAGCAGTACTTC.

The chain uses TRBV5-1 and TRBJ2-6; D uncertain. From germline, CDR1 is SGHRS and CDR2 YFSETQ. The CDR3 spans 18 residues. V was trimmed by 0 bases and J by 0 bases, leaving 13 bases between them. This CDR3 reads CASSLDEAIISGANVLTF. The CDR3 region has the DNA TGCGCCAGCAGCTTGGATGAAGCAATTATCTCTGGGGCCAACGTCCTGACTTTC.

This chain links TRBV7-9 with TRBJ2-7; 9 positions agree with TRBD1. V was pared by 4 bases and J by 4 bases, with 11 bases of the junction left unmatched. The germline gives CDR1 SEHNR, CDR2 FQNEAQ (reference sequence). This CDR3 has 16 residues. The CDR3 is CASSSLPGQGEYEQYF. In DNA form, the CDR3 reads TGTGCCAGCAGCTCGCTTCCGGGACAGGGAGAGTACGAGCAGTACTTC.

The DNA of the CDR3 is TGTGCCAGCAGTTACAAACTTCAGGACTACCAAGAGACCCAGTACTTC. It is translated as CASSYKLQDYQETQYF. The chain links TRBV6-2 or TRBV6-3 to TRBJ2-5; maybe TRBD2 (5 bases). Trimming cost V 2 bases and J 0 bases, with 13 bases left between them. Germline V gives CDR1 MNHEY, CDR2 SVGEGT. The CDR3 consists of 16 residues.

Here the CDR3 reads CASSLPGTSYEQYF. The CDR3 DNA reads as TGTGCCAGCAGCTTACCCGGGACTAGCTACGAGCAGTACTTC. V is TRBV28 and J is TRBJ2-7; TRBD2 matches 8 bases. Germline assignment: CDR1 MDHEN and CDR2 SYDVKM. The CDR3 loop spans 14 amino acids. V was clipped by 6 bases and J by 3 bases; unmatched bases: 7.

This chain uses TRBV28 with TRBJ2-2; D gene unclear. V lost 6 bases to trimming and J lost 8 bases, with 16 bases between them. Germline assignment: CDR1 MDHEN and CDR2 SYDVKM. This CDR3 has 14 residues. For the CDR3, the DNA is TGTGCCAGCAGCAGCTCTAGTTTAATGGGGGAGCTGTTTTTT. Its protein product is CASSSSSLMGELFF.

This clone was seen only a few times. The rearrangement links TRBV7-2 to TRBJ2-7; no firm D call. Germline V gene sequence: CDR1 SGHTA, CDR2 FQGNSA. This CDR3 comprises 14 residues. The V and J ends lost 2 bases and 2 bases respectively, with 10 bases between them. DNA of the CDR3: TGTGCCAGCAGCTTACCGTCGAGGCCCTACGAGCAGTACTTC. Residues: CASSLPSRPYEQYF.

The rearrangement joins TRBV5-5 to TRBJ2-5; a possible D gene is TRBD1 (7 bases). Per the germline V gene, CDR1 is SGHKS and CDR2 is YYEKEE (reference sequence). Trimming left V 6 bases short and J 4 bases short, with 16 bases between. The CDR3 has 14 amino acids. The DNA of the CDR3 is TGTGCCAGCACCCTTCAGGGGGGTCCAGAGACCCAGTACTTC. Translating it yields CASTLQGGPETQYF.

This clone has just one count. The rearrangement joins TRBV19 to TRBJ2-5, with 10 bases identical to TRBD2. This CDR3 is 15 amino acids long. With V trimmed by 4 bases and J by 5 bases, 7 bases remained unmatched. CDR1 is LNHDA and CDR2 is SQIVND in the germline V gene (reference sequence). Written as DNA, the CDR3 is TGTGCCAGTAGTAAAACCGGGACTAGCGCGGAGACCCAGTACTTC. Translated: CASSKTGTSAETQYF. Full variable domain (rest looked up from reference TRBV19 and TRBJ2-5): DGGITQSPKYLFRKEGQNVTLSCEQNLNHDAMYWYRQDPGQGLRLIYYSQIVNDFQKGDIAEGYSVSREKKESFPLTVTSAQKNPTAFYLCASSKTGTSAETQYFGPGTRLLVL.

The V and J genes are TRBV19 and TRBJ2-5; 8 bases are a match to TRBD1. The CDR3 is 16 amino acids. The trim removed 5 bases at V and 1 base at J, leaving 9 bases unmatched. Germline loops: CDR1 LNHDA, CDR2 SQIVND (reference sequence). The CDR3 nucleotides read TGTGCCAGTAGTCCAGGGGGCGAGGGTCCCCAAGAGACCCAGTACTTC. The encoded protein is CASSPGGEGPQETQYF.

V gene TRBV29-1 combines with J gene TRBJ1-1; D is undetermined. CDR3 length equals 13 residues. V lost 2 bases and J lost 0, with 7 bases in between. Germline V CDR1 and CDR2: SQVTM, ANQGSEA. CDR3 coding DNA: TGCAGCGTTGAAAGAGACATGAACACTGAAGCTTTCTTT. Amino acid sequence: CSVERDMNTEAFF.

This chain uses TRBV25-1 with TRBJ1-3; possibly TRBD1 for D (5 bases). CDR3 length: 14 residues. Germline V lookup: CDR1 MGHDK, CDR2 SYGVNS. V shed 4 bases and J shed 3 bases, with 10 bases lying between them. As DNA, the CDR3 is TGTGCCAGCAGTGTCGGCAGGGATGGAAACACCATATATTTT. Encoded protein: CASSVGRDGNTIYF.

This clone has only one observation. V is TRBV5-8 and J is TRBJ1-5; tentative D call: TRBD1 (6 bases). CDR3 length: 14 residues. The ends were cut back, 4 bases at V and 4 bases at J, with 12 bases in the middle. CDR1 and CDR2 (germline): SGHTS, YDEGEE. The CDR3 coding sequence is TGTGCCAGCAGCCAAGGACAGCTGAATCAGCCCCAGCATTTT. Protein: CASSQGQLNQPQHF.

The V gene is TRBV21-1, the J gene TRBJ2-4; TRBD2, the D gene given by the table, was not confirmed from the DNA. TRBV21-1 is recorded as a pseudogene. The CDR3 covers 16 residues. In nucleotides, the CDR3 is TGTGCCAGCAGCAAAGCCACCCAGTCCTGGAGAAACATTCAGTACTTC. Amino acid sequence: CASSKATQSWRNIQYF.

The V gene is TRBV2, the J gene TRBJ2-3, with 12 bases fitting TRBD2. Germline CDR1 SNHLY, CDR2 FYNNEI. V was clipped by 2 bases and J by 4 bases; unmatched bases: 13. CDR3 size: 19 residues. The CDR3 region is CASSESWASGRAGADTQYF. The CDR3 DNA sequence: TGTGCCAGCAGTGAAAGTTGGGCTAGCGGGAGGGCCGGGGCAGATACGCAGTATTTT.

In this sample, this clone turned up once. This sequence joins TRBV30 and TRBJ2-1, with 13 bases matching TRBD2. This CDR3 contains 15 residues. Germline V gene lookup returns CDR1 GTSNPN and CDR2 SVGIG (reference sequence). With 3 bases clipped from V and 4 bases from J, the junction kept 3 bases outside the gene matches. The CDR3, as DNA: TGTGCCTGGAGCGCGACTAGCGGGAGGTACAATGAGCAGTTCTTC. Protein: CAWSATSGRYNEQFF.

The V gene is TRBV27, the J gene TRBJ2-4; weak D call: TRBD1 (5 bases). Trimming pared 3 bases from V and 6 bases from J, leaving 12 bases between. This CDR3 comprises 14 residues. The germline gives CDR1 MNHEY, CDR2 SMNVEV (reference sequence). CDR3 sequence reads: CASSFSQGPNIQYF. The CDR3 DNA reads TGTGCCAGCAGTTTTTCGCAGGGTCCAAACATTCAGTACTTC.

This chain uses TRBV11-2 with TRBJ1-1, with a possible D match to TRBD1 (6 bases). The CDR3 has 14 residues. Per germline, CDR1 SGHAT and CDR2 FQNNGV. Trimming cost V 4 bases and J 3 bases, with 12 bases left between them. The CDR3 loop reads CASSSLRGDTEAFF. The CDR3 nucleotides are TGTGCCAGCAGCTCCCTCAGGGGCGACACTGAAGCTTTCTTT.

CDR3 residues: CASIATGQDYGYTF. The CDR3 DNA reads as TGTGCCAGTATCGCGACAGGCCAGGACTATGGCTACACCTTC. This rearrangement joins TRBV19 to TRBJ1-2; tentatively, D is TRBD1 (6 bases). The V end was cut by 7 bases, the J end by 3 bases, with 15 bases between. Germline-derived CDR1 and CDR2 are LNHDA and SQIVND (reference sequence). The CDR3 covers 14 residues. Complete variable domain (other parts from reference TRBV19 and TRBJ1-2): DGGITQSPKYLFRKEGQNVTLSCEQNLNHDAMYWYRQDPGQGLRLIYYSQIVNDFQKGDIAEGYSVSREKKESFPLTVTSAQKNPTAFYLCASIATGQDYGYTFGSGTRLTVV.

The chain combines TRBV4-3 with TRBJ2-3; a weak D match, TRBD2 (5 bases). Trimming cost V 0 bases and J 10 bases, with 11 bases left between them. The CDR3 extends over 13 amino acids. Germline V CDR1 and CDR2: LGHNA, YSLEER. CDR3 in DNA: TGCGCCAGCAGCCAAGATCGGGGAACGGCGCAGTATTTT. Translating gives CASSQDRGTAQYF.

The chain couples TRBV28 to TRBJ1-5; D ambiguous. The germline CDR1 and CDR2 sequences are MDHEN and SYDVKM. The CDR3 extends over 15 amino acids. The V and J ends lost 2 bases and 4 bases respectively, with 12 bases between them. CDR3 DNA: TGTGCCAGCAGTTTACCTACAGCTCTTAATCAGCCCCAGCATTTT. It yields the protein CASSLPTALNQPQHF.